Below are 11 T cell receptor beta chains sequenced from a single sample in a study of blood T cell repertoires in COVID-19. Profiling relied on immunoSEQ multiplex PCR, and the TCRdb table lists in-frame clones only, not all of them. The sample holds roughly 100,000 clones, more than 75% seen once. The sequencing input was peripheral blood. The source is a man aged 55 to 70 with active or convalescent COVID-19.

The chain joins TRBV7-8 to TRBJ1-6, with 8 nucleotides matching TRBD1. The CDR3 is 15 amino acids. Germline lookup yields CDR1 SGHVS and CDR2 FQNEAQ. Trimming at V came to 5 bases and at J to 9 bases, leaving 9 bases not matched to a gene. CDR3 in DNA: TGTGCCAGCAGCCCATTCCAGGGGGCCAGTTCACCCCTCCACTTT. This gives the protein CASSPFQGASSPLHF.

The chain combines TRBV7-8 with TRBJ1-2; no definite D call. The CDR3 length is 11 residues. Trimming shortened V by 5 bases and J by 8 bases, and 9 bases separated the two germline ends. Germline V lookup: CDR1 SGHVS, CDR2 FQNEAQ. CDR3 sequence: CASSLAGGYTF. The CDR3 nucleotides are TGTGCCAGCAGCCTGGCGGGGGGCTACACCTTC.

This rearrangement joins TRBV28 to TRBJ2-7, with 8 positions matching TRBD2. This CDR3 comprises 14 residues. Germline values: CDR1 MDHEN, CDR2 SYDVKM. V lost 6 bases to trimming and J lost 3 bases; unmatched junction nucleotides: 7. The CDR3 spells CASRPTGTSYEQYF. The CDR3 bases are TGTGCCAGCAGGCCCACGGGGACTAGCTACGAGCAGTACTTC. Supplemented by reference TRBV28 and TRBJ2-7, the full variable domain reads DVKVTQSSRYLVKRTGEKVFLECVQDMDHENMFWYRQDPGLGLRLIYFSYDVKMKEKGDIPEGYSVSREKKERFSLILESASTNQTSMYLCASRPTGTSYEQYFGPGTRLTVT.

Only a few counts were recorded for this clone. The gene calls are TRBV7-9 and TRBJ2-7; 8 positions match TRBD1. Germline trimming cut 1 base from V and 4 bases from J; bases unmatched to any gene: 3. Germline values: CDR1 SEHNR, CDR2 FQNEAQ (reference sequence). This CDR3 spans 14 amino acids. CDR3 sequence: CASSLVDRAYEQYF. Here the CDR3 DNA reads TGTGCCAGCAGCTTAGTGGACAGGGCTTACGAGCAGTACTTC.

The chain joins TRBV12-3 or TRBV12-4 to TRBJ1-5, with D possibly TRBD1 on 5 matching bases. This CDR3 has 13 residues. Trimming stripped 7 bases from V and 7 bases from J, with 14 bases between. The CDR3 sequence: CASTTGRGQPQHF. As DNA, the CDR3 is TGTGCCAGCACCACTGGAAGGGGCCAGCCCCAGCATTTT.

The chain has TRBV28 and TRBJ2-1, with TRBD1 as a possible D gene (5 bases). The V gene lost 5 bases and the J gene lost 0 bases, with 11 bases spanning the gap. The CDR3 totals 15 residues. Germline V CDR1 and CDR2: MDHEN, SYDVKM. CDR3: CASSMDISSYNEQFF. DNA for the CDR3: TGTGCCAGCAGTATGGACATTAGCTCCTACAATGAGCAGTTCTTC.

In its sample, this clone was seen once. The chain is built from TRBV2 and TRBJ1-1, with TRBD1 as a possible D gene (6 bases). V was clipped by 0 bases and J by 10 bases, with 15 bases between them. Germline-derived CDR1 and CDR2 are SNHLY and FYNNEI. The length of the CDR3 is 14 residues. CDR3 nucleotide sequence: TGTGCCAGCAGTGAAGCGGGGGGGGCCTCGCGAGCTTTCTTT. This translates into CASSEAGGASRAFF.

This chain connects TRBV19 to TRBJ2-3, with 10 nucleotides matching TRBD2. There are 15 residues in the CDR3. The trim removed 7 bases at V and 4 bases at J, leaving 8 bases unmatched. Germline V gives CDR1 LNHDA, CDR2 SQIVND (reference sequence). The CDR3 sequence: CASKGSGRGADTQYF. The CDR3 coding sequence is TGTGCCAGTAAAGGGAGCGGGAGGGGGGCAGATACGCAGTATTTT.

The rearrangement joins TRBV6-1 to TRBJ2-5; 15 nucleotides match TRBD2. V shed 2 bases and J 6 bases; nucleotides not matched to a gene: 4. The CDR3 contains 16 residues. Germline-derived CDR1 and CDR2 are MNHNS and SASEGT. The CDR3 DNA reads TGTGCCAGCAGTGAACCGGGACTAGCGGGAGGAAAGACCCAGTACTTC. It encodes CASSEPGLAGGKTQYF.

This sequence joins TRBV3-1 (or the pseudogene TRBV3-2) and TRBJ2-1, with 9 bases identical to TRBD2. V gave up 0 bases and J gave up 8 bases; unmatched junction bases: 5. Germline loops: CDR1 LGHDT, CDR2 YNNKEL (reference sequence). This CDR3 is 15 amino acids long. This CDR3 reads CASSQEMGLAYEQFF. The CDR3, as DNA: TGTGCCAGCAGCCAAGAAATGGGACTAGCATATGAGCAGTTCTTC.

The rearrangement uses TRBV5-1 and TRBJ1-2; 7 bases are shared with TRBD1. Germline CDR1 is SGHRS and CDR2 is YFSETQ. The CDR3 covers 13 residues. V trimming: 4 bases; J trimming: 4 bases; junction bases outside the gene matches: 4. CDR3 sequence (DNA): TGCGCCAGCAGCCAGCAGGGGGTCTATGGCTACACCTTC. Translating gives CASSQQGVYGYTF.